The 18 T cell receptor beta chains below all came from one sample that was sequenced in a study of blood T cell repertoires in COVID-19. Only in-frame clones appear in the TCRdb table, and some are missing; sequencing was by immunoSEQ multiplex PCR. The table records approximately 240,000 clones, 75% to 90% of them present only once. The sequenced material came from PBMCs or T cells enriched from blood (not recorded which). Source of these receptors: a woman in her 30s with acute COVID-19.

This chain uses TRBV5-1 with TRBJ1-1; maybe TRBD1 (6 bases). The CDR3 is 15 amino acids. Germline V CDR1 and CDR2: SGHRS, YFSETQ. V was trimmed by 0 bases and J by 2 bases, leaving 11 bases between them. As DNA, the CDR3 is TGCGCCAGCAGCTTGGCCGGACAGAGAAACACTGAAGCTTTCTTT. This sequence encodes CASSLAGQRNTEAFF.

The chain combines TRBV19 with TRBJ1-2; a possible D gene is TRBD1 (5 bases). The CDR3 is made up of 12 amino acids. CDR1 LNHDA and CDR2 SQIVND come from the germline V gene (reference sequence). The germline V and J ends were trimmed by 10 bases and 0 bases, with 9 bases remaining between them. The CDR3 loop is CATGGANYGYTF. In DNA, the CDR3 is TGTGCCACGGGGGGTGCTAACTATGGCTACACCTTC.

This clone showed up just a few times. V is TRBV30 and J is TRBJ1-6; no reliable D call. The germline CDR1 and CDR2 sequences are GTSNPN and SVGIG (reference sequence). The V gene lost 3 bases and the J gene lost 4 bases, with 7 bases spanning the gap. The CDR3 consists of 13 residues. The CDR3 nucleotides read TGTGCCTGGAGCGGACTTTATAATTCACCCCTCCACTTT. Translating it yields CAWSGLYNSPLHF.

This clone turned up a few times. The chain joins TRBV10-2 to TRBJ1-2; D is possibly TRBD1 (6 bases). CDR1 is WSHSY and CDR2 is SAAADI in the germline V gene. The length of the CDR3 is 17 residues. With 6 bases removed from V and 3 bases from J, the gap between germline ends came to 23 bases. The CDR3 nucleotides are TGCGCCAGCAGACGACAGGCCCTGCCTCTGGGTGACTATGGCTACACCTTC. Protein product: CASRRQALPLGDYGYTF.

This chain links TRBV18 with TRBJ2-1; 8 bases map to TRBD2. Losses at the gene ends were 6 bases for V and 8 bases for J; bases not matched to a gene: 9. The germline CDR1 and CDR2 sequences are KGHSH and LQKENI. The CDR3 runs 14 residues. The CDR3 sequence is CASSPGTRVHEQFF. For the CDR3, the DNA is TGTGCCAGCTCCCCCGGGACTAGGGTCCATGAGCAGTTCTTC.

The rearrangement links TRBV7-9 to TRBJ1-2, with D tentatively TRBD1 (5 bases). Germline assignment: CDR1 SEHNR and CDR2 FQNEAQ (reference sequence). V dropped 5 bases and J dropped 5 bases, with 15 bases sitting between them. CDR3 length: 14 amino acids. Here the CDR3 reads CASSGTGTHYGYTF. In DNA, the CDR3 is TGTGCCAGCAGCGGCACCGGGACTCATTATGGCTACACCTTC.

V gene TRBV11-2 combines with J gene TRBJ2-2; TRBD2 is a possible D gene (6 bases). The CDR3 runs 15 residues. V lost 2 bases and J 4 bases, leaving 11 bases between the germline ends. CDR1 SGHAT and CDR2 FQNNGV come from the germline V gene. CDR3 amino acids: CASSLRGTATGELFF. In DNA form, the CDR3 reads TGTGCCAGCAGCTTACGGGGGACGGCCACCGGGGAGCTGTTTTTT.

This clone was observed a single time. The gene calls are TRBV30 and TRBJ1-2; 9 bases agree with TRBD1. With 0 bases clipped from V and 8 bases from J, the junction kept 10 bases outside the gene matches. The length of the CDR3 is 15 residues. The V gene's germline CDR1 is GTSNPN and CDR2 SVGIG (reference sequence). CDR3 loop: CAWSVGGQGAGGYTF. In DNA, the CDR3 is TGTGCCTGGAGTGTAGGGGGACAGGGTGCGGGAGGCTACACCTTC.

V is TRBV20-1 and J is TRBJ2-7, with 15 positions matching TRBD2. The length of the CDR3 is 16 residues. Germline V gene sequence: CDR1 DFQATT, CDR2 SNEGSKA (reference sequence). V was pared by 3 bases and J by 4 bases, with 7 bases of the junction left unmatched. CDR3 nucleotide sequence: TGCAGTGCTAGTGATACCGGGACTAGCGGGAGGTACGAGCAGTACTTC. Protein product: CSASDTGTSGRYEQYF.

This rearrangement joins TRBV10-1 to TRBJ1-6, with D possibly TRBD1 on 6 matching bases. The V end lost 6 bases, the J end lost 7 bases, and 10 bases lay between the germline ends. The length of the CDR3 is 13 residues. Germline lookup yields CDR1 WNHNN and CDR2 SYGVQD (reference sequence). The CDR3 sequence: CASSLQGNSPLHF. In DNA, the CDR3 is TGCGCCAGCAGCCTGCAGGGGAATTCACCCCTCCACTTT.

The CDR3 coding sequence is TGTGCCAGTGGGGACATCTTACGTGAAAAACTGTTTTTT. Its translation is CASGDILREKLFF. V is TRBV28 and J is TRBJ1-4, with TRBD1 as a possible D gene (6 bases). Germline V gene lookup returns CDR1 MDHEN and CDR2 SYDVKM. The V end lost 9 bases, the J end lost 7 bases, and 15 bases lay between the germline ends. This CDR3 has 13 amino acids.

The CDR3 here is CASSRVRAASTDTQYF. The DNA for the CDR3 is TGTGCCAGCAGTCGGGTCCGAGCGGCTAGCACAGATACGCAGTATTTT. This chain connects TRBV27 to TRBJ2-3, with TRBD2 as a possible D gene (5 bases). V lost 5 bases and J lost 0, with 15 bases in between. The CDR3 is made up of 16 amino acids. Per germline, CDR1 MNHEY and CDR2 SMNVEV (reference sequence).

A few counts support this clone. The chain couples TRBV5-8 to TRBJ1-2; 8 nucleotides match TRBD1. The germline V gene has CDR1 SGHTS and CDR2 YDEGEE. V was pared by 5 bases and J by 4 bases, with 13 bases of the junction left unmatched. This CDR3 region has 16 residues. This chain's CDR3 is CASSLLQGGRRYGYTF. The CDR3 coding sequence is TGTGCCAGCAGTTTACTACAGGGGGGACGGCGCTATGGCTACACCTTC.

The chain uses TRBV2 and TRBJ2-7, with TRBD1 as a possible D gene (5 bases). Trimming pared 4 bases from V and 5 bases from J, leaving 12 bases between. This CDR3 comprises 13 residues. CDR1 is SNHLY, CDR2 FYNNEI, per germline. CDR3 in DNA: TGTGCCAGCAGTGGGACACTTGAGGACGAGCAGTACTTC. It encodes CASSGTLEDEQYF.

This clone was observed a handful of times. V usage is TRBV29-1 and J usage is TRBJ1-4; tentatively, D is TRBD1 (5 bases). Trimming took 5 bases from V and 3 from J, leaving 7 bases between them. This CDR3 is 12 amino acids long. The germline gives CDR1 SQVTM, CDR2 ANQGSEA. The DNA of the CDR3 is TGCAGCGTTACACAGGCTAATGAAAAACTGTTTTTT. This translates into CSVTQANEKLFF.

The chain is built from TRBV7-2 and TRBJ1-6; D is ambiguous. Deletions cut 0 bases from V and 9 bases from J, with 12 bases between. Per germline, CDR1 SGHTA and CDR2 FQGNSA. This CDR3 region has 15 residues. The CDR3 DNA reads as TGTGCCAGCAGCTTAGCGTCGGGAACAAGTTCACCCCTCCACTTT. This encodes CASSLASGTSSPLHF.

The genes are TRBV28 and TRBJ2-7, with a possible D match to TRBD2 (5 bases). The germline gives CDR1 MDHEN, CDR2 SYDVKM. The CDR3 covers 11 residues. CDR3 DNA sequence: TGTGCTTCGTCGGGAACCTACGAGCAGTACTTC. Its protein product is CASSGTYEQYF.

This clone was counted a few times. The chain recombines TRBV5-1 with TRBJ1-1, with D perhaps TRBD1 (6 bases). Germline V gene sequence: CDR1 SGHRS, CDR2 YFSETQ. The CDR3 extends over 14 amino acids. The germline V and J ends were trimmed by 4 bases and 4 bases, with 14 bases remaining between them. CDR3 sequence reads: CASSQLQGGTEAFF. CDR3 nucleotides: TGCGCCAGCAGCCAGTTACAGGGTGGCACTGAAGCTTTCTTT.